The T cell receptor (beta chain) under discussion was sequenced for a study of cytomegalovirus exposure and HLA in healthy donors. At the level of the study: Most genotyped donors, roughly 83% of some 400, had Caucasian-associated genetic ancestry. Findings and caveats of the study: In an earlier analysis, most TCR beta V segments were productive about 87% or about 30% of the time. Usually a TCR sequence was rare, but some public TCRs were found in many donors. The authors judged a highly shared variant cluster likely a sequencing artifact.

The germline V gene has CDR1 MDHEN and CDR2 SYDVKM. The CDR3 runs 15 residues. V dropped 4 bases and J dropped 3 bases, with 13 bases sitting between them. The PCR made use of 60 Vbeta and 13 Jbeta primers. TCRdb's copy holds only in-frame clones and misses some; the assay was immunoSEQ multiplex PCR. The repertoire holds around 110,000 clones, with less than 80% as singletons. About this clone: Its target is not known.

The J gene is TRBJ1-3, the V gene TRBV28; no definite D call. This clonotype was sampled from a woman aged 40 to 50 in good health and CMV-seropositive. The sequenced material came from PBMCs. CDR3 DNA: TGTGCCAGCAGTTCGACTCCGGAGGTTGGAAACACCATATATTTT. It encodes CASSSTPEVGNTIYF.